A selection of T cell receptor beta chains follows, all from one sample in a study of blood T cell repertoires in COVID-19. Clones were sequenced by immunoSEQ multiplex PCR, and TCRdb holds only the in-frame ones, with some missing. The sample consists of 95,000 to 150,000 clones, less than 85% of them appearing once. Sequencing input: peripheral blood. Source of these receptors: a human donor with acute or convalescent COVID-19. The donor label of this sample is uncertain. The CDR3 runs from the conserved cysteine through the conserved F or W. The D gene is left open where the match is weak. A clone size is listed for some rows: how often the clone was seen (once, few, many), or a class if it is expanded.

clone_size,d_call,v_call,j_call,cdr3_aa,cdr3_nt
NA,NA,TRBV28,TRBJ1-5,CASSFDRNQPQHF,TGTGCCAGCAGTTTTGACAGAAATCAGCCCCAGCATTTT
once,NA,TRBV10-2,TRBJ2-5,CASGKERVQETQYF,TGCGCCAGCGGAAAGGAGAGGGTTCAAGAGACCCAGTACTTC
few,NA,TRBV28,TRBJ1-1,CASSSGRPEAFF,TGTGCCAGCAGTTCAGGAAGGCCTGAAGCTTTCTTT
NA,TRBD1,TRBV2,TRBJ2-7,CASSIDRGGYEQYF,TGTGCCAGCAGTATCGACAGGGGGGGCTACGAGCAGTACTTC
NA,NA,TRBV7-8,TRBJ1-2,CASSLSGGYYGYTF,TGTGCCAGCAGCTTATCCGGGGGGTACTATGGCTACACCTTC
once,NA,TRBV4-2,TRBJ2-5,CASSQDSGLINGETQYF,TGTGCCAGCAGCCAAGATAGTGGACTTATTAATGGAGAGACCCAGTACTTC
NA,NA,TRBV4-1,TRBJ1-1,CASSQDSGVYTEAFF,TGCGCCAGCAGCCAAGATTCAGGGGTCTATACTGAAGCTTTCTTT
NA,NA,TRBV19,TRBJ1-1,CASSMWEVPEAFF,TGTGCCAGTAGTATGTGGGAGGTCCCTGAAGCTTTCTTT
once,TRBD1,TRBV7-2,TRBJ2-5,CASSSWTGGWTQYF,TGTGCCAGCAGCTCTTGGACAGGGGGCTGGACCCAGTACTTC
NA,NA,TRBV21-1,TRBJ2-7,CASTGPGQTYEQYF,TGTGCCAGCACCGGACCGGGACAGACTTACGAGCAGTACTTC
NA,TRBD2,TRBV5-1,TRBJ2-2,CASSSIPGGRDTGELFF,TGCGCCAGCAGCTCCATCCCGGGGGGTCGAGACACCGGGGAGCTGTTTTTT
NA,NA,TRBV12-5,TRBJ1-5,CASGLATGSMMPQHF,TGTGCTAGTGGTTTGGCGACAGGTTCTATGATGCCCCAGCATTTT
few,TRBD1,TRBV28,TRBJ2-6,CASSSDLRDRVSGANVLTF,TGTGCCAGCAGTTCGGACCTCCGGGACAGGGTCTCTGGGGCCAACGTCCTGACTTTC
NA,NA,TRBV7-6,TRBJ1-5,CASRLRNQPQHF,TGTGCCAGCCGACTGCGCAATCAGCCCCAGCATTTT
once,TRBD2,TRBV14,TRBJ2-5,CASSQTLAGVQETQYF,TGTGCCAGCAGCCAGACACTAGCGGGGGTCCAAGAGACCCAGTACTTC
NA,TRBD1,TRBV5-1,TRBJ1-2,CASSSKPQGDYGYTF,TGCGCCAGCAGCTCGAAACCACAGGGGGACTATGGCTACACCTTC
NA,NA,TRBV7-6,TRBJ2-5,CASSPWAVQETQYF,TGTGCCAGCAGCCCCTGGGCAGTACAAGAGACCCAGTACTTC
NA,TRBD2,TRBV6-5,TRBJ2-5,CASSLTLAGGGTQYF,TGTGCCAGCAGTCTGACCTTAGCGGGGGGAGGGACCCAGTACTTC
NA,TRBD1,TRBV24-1,TRBJ1-5,CATSDSGTGGYSNQPQHF,TGTGCCACCAGTGATTCCGGGACAGGGGGCTATAGCAATCAGCCCCAGCATTTT
NA,NA,TRBV11-2,TRBJ2-5,CASSRIALETQYF,TGTGCCAGCAGCCGCATAGCGTTGGAGACCCAGTACTTC
NA,TRBD2,TRBV6-5,TRBJ2-3,CASSFQAGGPDTQYF,TGTGCCAGCAGTTTCCAAGCGGGGGGGCCAGATACGCAGTATTTT
NA,NA,TRBV24-1,TRBJ2-1,CATSDPTGRNEQFF,TGTGCCACCAGTGACCCGACAGGGAGGAATGAGCAGTTCTTC
NA,NA,TRBV7-9,TRBJ2-2,CASSFSGTILNTGELFF,TGTGCCAGCAGCTTCTCCGGGACAATCCTCAACACCGGGGAGCTGTTTTTT
NA,TRBD1,TRBV10-3,TRBJ1-1,CAISGTGGSVNTEAFF,TGTGCCATCAGCGGGACAGGGGGCTCCGTGAACACTGAAGCTTTCTTT
NA,TRBD1,TRBV6-5,TRBJ2-2,CASRKPTGTGELFF,TGTGCCAGCAGGAAACCGACAGGGACCGGGGAGCTGTTTTTT